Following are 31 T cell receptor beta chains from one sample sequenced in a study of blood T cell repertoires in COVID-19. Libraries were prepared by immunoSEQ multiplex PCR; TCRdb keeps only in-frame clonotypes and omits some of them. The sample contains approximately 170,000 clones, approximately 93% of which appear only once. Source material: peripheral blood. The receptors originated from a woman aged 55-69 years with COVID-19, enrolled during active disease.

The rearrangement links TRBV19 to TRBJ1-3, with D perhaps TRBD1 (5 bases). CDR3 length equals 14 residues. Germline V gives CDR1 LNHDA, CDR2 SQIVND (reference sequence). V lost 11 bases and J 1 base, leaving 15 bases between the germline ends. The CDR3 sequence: CASQRGGSGNTIYF. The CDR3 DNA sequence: TGTGCCTCCCAAAGGGGCGGTTCTGGAAACACCATATATTTT.

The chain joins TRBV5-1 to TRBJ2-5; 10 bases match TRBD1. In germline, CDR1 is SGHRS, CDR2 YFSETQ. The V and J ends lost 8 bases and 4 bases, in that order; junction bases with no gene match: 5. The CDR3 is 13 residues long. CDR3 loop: CARGTGVVETQYF. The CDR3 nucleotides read TGCGCCAGGGGGACAGGGGTTGTAGAGACCCAGTACTTC.

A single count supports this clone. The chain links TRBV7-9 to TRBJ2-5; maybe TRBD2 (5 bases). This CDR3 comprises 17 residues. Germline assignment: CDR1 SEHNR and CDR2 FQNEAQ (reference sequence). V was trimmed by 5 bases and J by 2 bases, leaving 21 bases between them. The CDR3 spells CASSPTSGRRTQETQYF. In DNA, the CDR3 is TGTGCCAGCAGCCCTACATCGGGAAGGCGCACGCAAGAGACCCAGTACTTC. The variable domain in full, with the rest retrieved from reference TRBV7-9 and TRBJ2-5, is DTGVSQNPRHKITKRGQNVTFRCDPISEHNRLYWYRQTLGQGPEFLTYFQNEAQLEKSRLLSDRFSAERPKGSFSTLEIQRTEQGDSAMYLCASSPTSGRRTQETQYFGPGTRLLVL.

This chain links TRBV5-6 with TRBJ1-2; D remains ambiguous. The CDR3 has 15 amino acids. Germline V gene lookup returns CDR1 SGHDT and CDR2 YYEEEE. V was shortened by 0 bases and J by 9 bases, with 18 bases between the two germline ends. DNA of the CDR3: TGTGCCAGCAGCTTGGCTTCTGTTGGCCTTATTCGCTACACCTTC. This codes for CASSLASVGLIRYTF.

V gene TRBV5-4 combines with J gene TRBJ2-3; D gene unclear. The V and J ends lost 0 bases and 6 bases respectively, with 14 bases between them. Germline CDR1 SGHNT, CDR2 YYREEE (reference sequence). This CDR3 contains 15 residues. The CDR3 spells CASSLGRSAEDTQYF. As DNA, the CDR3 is TGTGCCAGCAGCTTGGGTCGCAGCGCGGAGGATACGCAGTATTTT.

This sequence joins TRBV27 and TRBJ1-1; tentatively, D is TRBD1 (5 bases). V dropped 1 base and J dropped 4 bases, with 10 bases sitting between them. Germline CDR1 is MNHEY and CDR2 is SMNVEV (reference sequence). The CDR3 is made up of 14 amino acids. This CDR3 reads CASSLLRQGTEAFF. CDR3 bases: TGTGCCAGCAGTTTATTGCGTCAGGGCACTGAAGCTTTCTTT.

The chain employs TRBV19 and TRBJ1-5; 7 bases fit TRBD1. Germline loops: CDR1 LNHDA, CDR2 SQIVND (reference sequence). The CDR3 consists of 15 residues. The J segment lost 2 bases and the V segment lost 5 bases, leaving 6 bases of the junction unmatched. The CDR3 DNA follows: TGTGCCAGTAGTCGAGTAGGACAGGGCAATCAGCCCCAGCATTTT. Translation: CASSRVGQGNQPQHF.

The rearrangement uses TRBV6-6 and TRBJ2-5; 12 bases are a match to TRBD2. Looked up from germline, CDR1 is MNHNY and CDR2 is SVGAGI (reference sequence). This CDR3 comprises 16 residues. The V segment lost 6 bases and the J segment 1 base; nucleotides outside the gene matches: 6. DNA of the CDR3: TGTGCCAGCAGCCCCGGACTAGCGGGGACCCAAGAGACCCAGTACTTC. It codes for CASSPGLAGTQETQYF.

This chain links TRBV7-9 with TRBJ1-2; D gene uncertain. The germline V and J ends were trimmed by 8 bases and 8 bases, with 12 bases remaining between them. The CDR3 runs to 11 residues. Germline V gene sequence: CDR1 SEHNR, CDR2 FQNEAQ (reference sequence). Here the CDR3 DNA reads TGTGCCAGCCGCACGGGTCGAGGCTACACCTTC. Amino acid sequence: CASRTGRGYTF.

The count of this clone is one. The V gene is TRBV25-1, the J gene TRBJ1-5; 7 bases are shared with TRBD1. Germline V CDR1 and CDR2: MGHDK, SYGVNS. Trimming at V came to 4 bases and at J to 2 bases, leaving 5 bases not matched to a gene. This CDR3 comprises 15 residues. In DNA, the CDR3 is TGTGCCAGCAGTGGAGGGGGCGCGGGCAATCAGCCCCAGCATTTT. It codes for CASSGGGAGNQPQHF.

CDR3 residues: CASSLSGDTEAFF. CDR3 bases: TGTGCCAGCAGCTTATCAGGGGACACTGAAGCTTTCTTT. J is TRBJ1-1 and V is TRBV7-9, with a tentative D call TRBD1 (6 bases). Trimming pared 2 bases from V and 3 bases from J, leaving 7 bases between. Per the germline V gene, CDR1 is SEHNR and CDR2 is FQNEAQ (reference sequence). CDR3 length: 13 residues.

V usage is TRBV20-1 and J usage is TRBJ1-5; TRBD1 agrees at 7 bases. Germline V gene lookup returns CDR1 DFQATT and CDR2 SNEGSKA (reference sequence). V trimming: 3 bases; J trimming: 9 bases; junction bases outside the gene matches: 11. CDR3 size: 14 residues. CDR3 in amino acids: CSASLGTRDRPQHF. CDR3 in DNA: TGCAGTGCTAGTCTTGGGACAAGGGACAGGCCCCAGCATTTT.

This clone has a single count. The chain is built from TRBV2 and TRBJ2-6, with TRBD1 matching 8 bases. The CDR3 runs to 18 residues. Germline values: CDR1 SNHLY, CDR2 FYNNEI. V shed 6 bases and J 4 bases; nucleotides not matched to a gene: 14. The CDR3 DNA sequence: TGTGCCAGCAGCCCAAGCGCCCAGGGGGCTGGAGGGGCCAACGTCCTGACTTTC. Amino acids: CASSPSAQGAGGANVLTF.

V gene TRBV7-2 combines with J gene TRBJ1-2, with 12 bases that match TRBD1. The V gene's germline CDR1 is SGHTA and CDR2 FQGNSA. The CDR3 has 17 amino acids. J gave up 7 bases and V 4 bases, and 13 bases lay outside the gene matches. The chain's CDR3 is CASSSWGTGGVVSGYTF. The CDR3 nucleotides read TGTGCCAGCAGCTCTTGGGGGACAGGGGGCGTAGTGAGTGGCTACACCTTC.

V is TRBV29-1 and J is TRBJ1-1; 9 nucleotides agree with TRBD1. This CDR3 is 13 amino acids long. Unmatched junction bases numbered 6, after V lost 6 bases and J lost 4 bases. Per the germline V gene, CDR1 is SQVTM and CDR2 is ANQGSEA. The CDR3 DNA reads TGCAGCGTGGGACAGGGTCTTGGCACTGAAGCTTTCTTT. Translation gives CSVGQGLGTEAFF. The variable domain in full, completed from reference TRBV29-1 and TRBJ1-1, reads SAVISQKPSRDICQRGTSLTIQCQVDSQVTMMFWYRQQPGQSLTLIATANQGSEATYESGFVIDKFPISRPNLTFSTLTVSNMSPEDSSIYLCSVGQGLGTEAFFGQGTRLTVV.

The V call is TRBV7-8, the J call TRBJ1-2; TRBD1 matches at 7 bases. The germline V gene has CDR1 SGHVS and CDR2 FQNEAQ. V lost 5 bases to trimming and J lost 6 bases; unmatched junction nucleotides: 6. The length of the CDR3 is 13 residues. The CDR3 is CASSTNRGNGYTF. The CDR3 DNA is TGTGCCAGCAGCACGAACAGGGGAAATGGCTACACCTTC.

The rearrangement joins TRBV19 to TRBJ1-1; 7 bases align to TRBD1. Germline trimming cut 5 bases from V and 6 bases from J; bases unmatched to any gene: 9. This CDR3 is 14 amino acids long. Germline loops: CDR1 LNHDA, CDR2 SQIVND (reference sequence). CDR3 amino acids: CASSLLAGGAEAFF. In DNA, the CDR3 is TGTGCCAGTAGTCTTCTGGCAGGGGGAGCTGAAGCTTTCTTT.

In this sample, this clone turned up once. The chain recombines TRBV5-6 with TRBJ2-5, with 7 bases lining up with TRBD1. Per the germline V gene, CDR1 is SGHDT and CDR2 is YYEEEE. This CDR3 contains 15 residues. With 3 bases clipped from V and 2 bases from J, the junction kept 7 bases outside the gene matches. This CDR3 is CASSSDRVWQETQYF. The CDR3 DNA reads TGTGCCAGCAGCTCCGACAGGGTTTGGCAAGAGACCCAGTACTTC. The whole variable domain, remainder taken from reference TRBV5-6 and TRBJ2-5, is DAGVTQSPTHLIKTRGQQVTLRCSPKSGHDTVSWYQQALGQGPQFIFQYYEEEERQRGNFPDRFSGHQFPNYSSELNVNALLLGDSALYLCASSSDRVWQETQYFGPGTRLLVL.

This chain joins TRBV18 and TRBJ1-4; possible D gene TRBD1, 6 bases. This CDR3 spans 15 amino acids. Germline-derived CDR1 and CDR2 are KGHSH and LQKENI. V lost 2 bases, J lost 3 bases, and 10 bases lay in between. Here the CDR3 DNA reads TGTGCCAGCTCACCATATCAGGGGCCTAATGAAAAACTGTTTTTT. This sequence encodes CASSPYQGPNEKLFF.

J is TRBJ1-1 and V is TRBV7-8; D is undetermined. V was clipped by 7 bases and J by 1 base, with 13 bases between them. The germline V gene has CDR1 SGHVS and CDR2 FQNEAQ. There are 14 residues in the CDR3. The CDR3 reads CASTVMGSNTEAFF. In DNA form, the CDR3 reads TGTGCCAGCACCGTTATGGGCTCGAACACTGAAGCTTTCTTT.

The CDR3 coding sequence is TGCGCCAGCAGCCAACCAAACAGGGGGGGGACTGAAGCTTTCTTT. Amino acid sequence: CASSQPNRGGTEAFF. The gene calls are TRBV4-3 and TRBJ1-1; 8 bases agree with TRBD1. The junction had 7 bases not matched to a gene; V was cut back by 2 bases and J by 5 bases. CDR1 is LGHNA and CDR2 is YSLEER in the germline V gene. The CDR3 length is 15 residues.

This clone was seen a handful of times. CDR3 residues: CASSQDGTSAGEQYF. The CDR3 bases are TGTGCCAGCAGCCAAGATGGGACTAGCGCCGGGGAGCAGTACTTC. The genes are TRBV4-2 and TRBJ2-7; 10 bases align to TRBD2. The J segment lost 7 bases and the V segment lost 0 bases, leaving 6 bases of the junction unmatched. The CDR3 runs 15 residues. The germline V gene has CDR1 LGHNA and CDR2 YNFKEQ.

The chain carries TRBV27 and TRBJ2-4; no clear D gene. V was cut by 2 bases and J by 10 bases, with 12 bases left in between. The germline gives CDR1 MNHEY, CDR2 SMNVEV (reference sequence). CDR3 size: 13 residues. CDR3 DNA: TGTGCCAGCAGTTTAGACAAGTCAGGTATTCAGTACTTC. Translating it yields CASSLDKSGIQYF.

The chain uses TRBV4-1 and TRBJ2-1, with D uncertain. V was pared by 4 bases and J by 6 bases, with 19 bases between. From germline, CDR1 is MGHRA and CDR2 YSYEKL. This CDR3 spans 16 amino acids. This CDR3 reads CASSPYPDSTPNEQFF. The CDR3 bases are TGCGCCAGCAGCCCCTACCCAGACTCCACTCCCAATGAGCAGTTCTTC.

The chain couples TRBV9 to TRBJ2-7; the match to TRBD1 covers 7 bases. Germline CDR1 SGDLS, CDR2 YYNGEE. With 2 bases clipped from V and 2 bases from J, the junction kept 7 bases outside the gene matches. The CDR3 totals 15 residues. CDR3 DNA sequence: TGTGCCAGCAGCGTCGCAGCCGGGACAGCCTACGAGCAGTACTTC. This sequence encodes CASSVAAGTAYEQYF. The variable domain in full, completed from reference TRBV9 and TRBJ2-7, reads DSGVTQTPKHLITATGQRVTLRCSPRSGDLSVYWYQQSLDQGLQFLIQYYNGEERAKGNILERFSAQQFPDLHSELNLSSLELGDSALYFCASSVAAGTAYEQYFGPGTRLTVT.

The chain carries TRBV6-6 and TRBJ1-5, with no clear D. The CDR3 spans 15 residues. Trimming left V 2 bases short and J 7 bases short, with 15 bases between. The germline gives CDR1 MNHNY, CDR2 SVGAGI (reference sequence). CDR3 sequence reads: CASSYVRSGGQPQHF. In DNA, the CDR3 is TGTGCCAGCAGTTACGTCAGATCGGGAGGGCAGCCCCAGCATTTT.

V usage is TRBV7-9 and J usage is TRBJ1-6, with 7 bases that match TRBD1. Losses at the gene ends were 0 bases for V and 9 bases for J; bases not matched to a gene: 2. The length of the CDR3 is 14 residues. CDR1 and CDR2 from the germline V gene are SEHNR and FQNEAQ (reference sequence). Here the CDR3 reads CASSLAGGVSPLHF. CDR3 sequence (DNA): TGTGCCAGCAGCTTAGCAGGGGGCGTTTCACCCCTCCACTTT.

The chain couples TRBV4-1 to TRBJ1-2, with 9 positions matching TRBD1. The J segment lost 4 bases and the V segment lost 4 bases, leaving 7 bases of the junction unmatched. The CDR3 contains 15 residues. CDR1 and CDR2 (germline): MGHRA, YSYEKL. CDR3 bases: TGCGCCAGCAGCCCGACGACGACAGGGGGCTATGGCTACACCTTC. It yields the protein CASSPTTTGGYGYTF.

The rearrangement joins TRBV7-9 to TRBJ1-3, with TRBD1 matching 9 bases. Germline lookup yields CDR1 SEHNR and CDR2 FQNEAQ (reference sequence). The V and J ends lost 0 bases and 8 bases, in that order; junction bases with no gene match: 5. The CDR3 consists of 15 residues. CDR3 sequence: CASSLAGQGSDTIYF. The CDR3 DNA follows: TGTGCCAGCAGCTTAGCGGGACAGGGTTCGGACACCATATATTTT.

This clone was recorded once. CDR3 protein: CASSPNRGLYNEQFF. The CDR3 DNA reads TGTGCCAGCAGTCCCAACAGGGGGCTTTACAATGAGCAGTTCTTC. J is TRBJ2-1 and V is TRBV2; 9 bases align to TRBD1. J gave up 4 bases and V 5 bases, and 6 bases lay outside the gene matches. The CDR3 is 15 amino acids. Germline V gene lookup returns CDR1 SNHLY and CDR2 FYNNEI.

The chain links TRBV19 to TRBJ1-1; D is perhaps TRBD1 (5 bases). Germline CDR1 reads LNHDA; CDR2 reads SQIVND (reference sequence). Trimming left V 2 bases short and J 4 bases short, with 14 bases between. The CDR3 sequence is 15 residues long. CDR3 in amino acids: CASSINVRATTEAFF. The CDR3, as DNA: TGTGCCAGTAGTATAAACGTCAGGGCAACCACTGAAGCTTTCTTT.